The rows below give T cell receptor beta chains drawn from one sample of a study of T-cell memory formation after mild COVID-19. One entry per CDR3 protein, called by TCRdb with MiXCR from the 5' RACE reads. The sample yields about 190,000 distinct CDR3 sequences, 20% to 25% seen once. Sequencing was performed on PBMCs or a T cell subset sorted from them (not recorded which). The source of these receptors is an adult woman who had mild COVID-19 (a few samples of this study predate the infection). Cell type and time point are not known. Both conserved end residues are part of each CDR3. A D gene is named only where the DNA matches it firmly. Only part of the rows carry a size: once, few, many, or a class if the clone is expanded.

J,V,size,D,CDR3,DNA
TRBJ2-3,TRBV15,.,TRBD2,CATSREIGSGGGDTQYF,TGTGCCACCAGCAGAGAAATTGGATCCGGGGGGGGAGATACGCAGTATTTT
TRBJ2-2,TRBV25-1,few,.,CASGRTGELFF,TGTGCCAGCGGCAGGACCGGGGAGCTGTTTTTT
TRBJ1-2,TRBV5-5,.,TRBD1,CASSLEQGAAWGYTF,TGTGCCAGCAGCTTGGAGCAGGGGGCGGCCTGGGGCTACACCTTC
TRBJ1-4,TRBV7-8,.,.,CASSLRAVKTDFNEKLFF,TGTGCCAGCAGCTTAAGGGCCGTCAAAACAGACTTTAATGAAAAACTGTTTTTT
TRBJ2-7,TRBV5-5,.,.,CASSLGDAYF,TGTGCCAGCAGCTTGGGGGACGCATACTTC
TRBJ2-7,TRBV10-3,few,TRBD1,CAISGQGAYEQYF,TGTGCCATCAGTGGACAGGGGGCCTACGAGCAGTACTTC
TRBJ1-5,TRBV18,few,TRBD1,CASSPKPGQVYQPQHF,TGTGCCAGCTCACCCAAGCCGGGACAGGTCTATCAGCCCCAGCATTTT
TRBJ1-2,TRBV10-3,.,TRBD1,CAISDGQGANYGYTF,TGTGCCATCAGTGACGGACAGGGCGCGAACTATGGCTACACCTTC
TRBJ1-1,TRBV7-9,few,.,CASSHVLAGTEAFF,TGTGCCAGCAGCCATGTCTTGGCTGGTACTGAAGCTTTCTTT
TRBJ2-7,TRBV4-1,few,.,CASSQDERVRRQYF,TGCGCCAGCAGCCAAGATGAGCGAGTAAGAAGGCAGTACTTC
TRBJ2-1,TRBV24-1,.,.,CATSDLTSPNEQFF,TGTGCCACCAGTGACTTAACTAGTCCTAATGAGCAGTTCTTC
TRBJ2-7,TRBV5-1,.,.,CASSRAQGYYEQYF,TGCGCCAGCAGCCGAGCCCAGGGCTACTACGAGCAGTACTTC
TRBJ2-1,TRBV6-6,.,TRBD1,CASSPTGHEQFF,TGTGCCAGCAGTCCGACAGGGCATGAGCAGTTCTTC
TRBJ2-1,TRBV11-2,many,.,CASSLGGDYNEQFF,TGTGCCAGCAGCTTAGGCGGGGACTACAATGAGCAGTTCTTC
TRBJ2-3,TRBV7-9,.,.,CASSPAPSSSTDTQYF,TGTGCCAGCAGCCCAGCCCCTAGTTCTAGCACAGATACGCAGTATTTT
TRBJ2-3,TRBV6-1,.,TRBD2,CASRSMELAGPGATQYF,TGTGCCAGCAGATCGATGGAGCTAGCGGGCCCTGGGGCTACGCAGTATTTT
TRBJ1-2,TRBV11-1,few,TRBD1,CASSLASGTVYGYTF,TGTGCCAGCAGCTTAGCATCCGGGACAGTATATGGCTACACCTTC
TRBJ2-2,TRBV29-1,.,.,CSAAGATNTGELFF,TGCAGCGCCGCCGGGGCCACGAACACCGGGGAGCTGTTTTTT
TRBJ1-3,TRBV2,.,.,CASSESRPGEYSGNTIYF,TGTGCCAGCAGTGAATCTCGACCCGGGGAGTACTCTGGAAACACCATATATTTT
TRBJ2-5,TRBV24-1,few,.,CATSASRLGGTQYF,TGTGCCACCAGTGCTTCTAGACTGGGGGGGACCCAGTACTTC
TRBJ2-1,TRBV7-6,few,TRBD1,CASSVNRGTGNEQFF,TGTGCCAGCAGCGTAAACAGGGGGACTGGGAATGAGCAGTTCTTC
TRBJ2-7,TRBV30,.,.,CAWSAGTYYEQYF,TGTGCCTGGAGCGCCGGGACCTACTACGAGCAGTACTTC
TRBJ2-1,TRBV5-1,few,.,CASSGGEGTAYNEQFF,TGCGCCAGCAGCGGGGGCGAGGGGACGGCCTACAATGAGCAGTTCTTC
TRBJ2-3,TRBV27,few,TRBD1,CASSGQGYTDTQYF,TGTGCCAGCTCCGGACAGGGGTACACAGATACGCAGTATTTT
TRBJ1-5,TRBV5-8,.,TRBD1,CASSTDRDNQPQHF,TGTGCCAGCAGTACGGACAGGGACAATCAGCCCCAGCATTTT
TRBJ2-3,TRBV29-1,few,TRBD1,CSEDRGGTDTQYF,TGCAGCGAGGACAGGGGAGGCACAGATACGCAGTATTTT